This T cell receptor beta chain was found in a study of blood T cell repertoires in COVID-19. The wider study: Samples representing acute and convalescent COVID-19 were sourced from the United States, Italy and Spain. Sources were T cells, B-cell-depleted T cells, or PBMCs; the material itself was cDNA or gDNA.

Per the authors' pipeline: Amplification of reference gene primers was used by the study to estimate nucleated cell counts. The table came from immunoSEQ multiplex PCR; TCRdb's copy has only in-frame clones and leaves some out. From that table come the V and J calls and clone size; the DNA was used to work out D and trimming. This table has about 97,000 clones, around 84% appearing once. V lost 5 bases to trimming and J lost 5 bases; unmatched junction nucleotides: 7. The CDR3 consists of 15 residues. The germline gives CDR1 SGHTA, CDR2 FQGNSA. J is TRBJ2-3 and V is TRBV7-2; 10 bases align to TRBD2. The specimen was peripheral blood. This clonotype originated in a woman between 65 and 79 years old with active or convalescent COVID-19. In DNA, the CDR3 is TGTGCCAGCAGCCAGAGCGGGAGGGTTGAAGATACGCAGTATTTT. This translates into CASSQSGRVEDTQYF.